This TCR beta chain emerged from a study of T cells expressing NK-cell markers. With the 5' RACE reads reprocessed, TCRdb shows one record per CDR3 protein and no DNA. The sample includes about 150,000 distinct CDR3 sequences. CDR1 SEHNR and CDR2 FQNEAQ come from the germline V gene (reference sequence). This CDR3 has 16 residues. The genes are TRBV7-9 and TRBJ2-3; TCRdb's assignment of TRBD2 cannot be checked, as there is no DNA. The TCR comes from a man aged 18 to 29 in good health. The sequenced sample consisted of blood T cells: a sorted CD56 or NKG2C T cell subset, CD4+ or CD8+ T cells, or bulk PBMC T cells (not recorded which). The CDR3 loop reads CASSFRAGGVADTQYF.